Listed here are 19 T cell receptor beta chains from one sample, sequenced in a study of CD8 T cells in ankylosing spondylitis listed by TCRdb under 2017. Summary of the overall study and its limitations: Blood from ankylosing spondylitis patients appeared to be characterized by a TCR beta motif made up of seven or eight highly homologous amino acid variants.

Antigens of these TCRs are unknown. Libraries were built with 5' RACE. Sequencing used an Illumina HiSeq 2500. TCRdb applied fastp at Q25 and MiXCR to the public reads, then kept only in-frame beta chains. Rows are unified per CDR3 protein, each entry keeping the most common DNA and genes. The sample table shows 350,000 or so distinct CDR3 sequences, and 7% to 9% are seen once. The top ten constitute less than 15% of the sample. The sequenced sample consisted of blood, either unsorted or a sorted T cell fraction (not recorded which). These receptor sequences come from a male donor with ankylosing spondylitis.

This clonotype has at least ten counts. V and J are TRBV3-1 and TRBJ1-5; no clear D gene. The CDR3 is 14 residues long. Germline-derived CDR1 and CDR2 are LGHDT and YNNKEL (reference sequence). Trimming cost V 1 base and J 4 bases, with 8 bases left between them. DNA of the CDR3: TGTGCCAGCAGCCAAGCTGGACGGAATCAGCCCCAGCATTTT. Its translation: CASSQAGRNQPQHF.

The sample holds a few counts of this clonotype. The CDR3 region is CASSLTRWQGTNEKLFF. CDR3 DNA: TGCGCCAGCAGCTTGACAAGGTGGCAGGGCACTAATGAAAAACTGTTTTTT. This chain joins TRBV5-1 and TRBJ1-4; maybe TRBD1 (5 bases). V was clipped by 1 base and J by 2 bases, with 15 bases between them. CDR3 size: 17 residues. Germline V gives CDR1 SGHRS, CDR2 YFSETQ.

The CDR3 region is CASSAARAGSNEQFF. DNA of the CDR3: TGTGCCAGCAGCGCCGCCCGAGCGGGAAGCAATGAGCAGTTCTTC. The rearrangement links TRBV9 to TRBJ2-1; 7 bases fit TRBD2. V lost 3 bases and J lost 6; bases outside the gene matches: 9. Germline V gives CDR1 SGDLS, CDR2 YYNGEE. The CDR3 is 15 amino acids.

The chain joins TRBV5-1 to TRBJ1-3; D is undetermined. The CDR3 totals 14 residues. V was pared by 2 bases and J by 0 bases, with 6 bases between. The germline gives CDR1 SGHRS, CDR2 YFSETQ. This CDR3 is CASSLKLSGNTIYF. The DNA of the CDR3 is TGCGCCAGCAGCTTAAAGCTCTCTGGAAACACCATATATTTT. The entire variable domain, with the rest obtained from reference TRBV5-1 and TRBJ1-3, is as follows: KAGVTQTPRYLIKTRGQQVTLSCSPISGHRSVSWYQQTPGQGLQFLFEYFSETQRNKGNFPGRFSGRQFSNSRSEMNVSTLELGDSALYLCASSLKLSGNTIYFGEGSWLTVV.

The chain employs TRBV11-1 and TRBJ2-1; 8 nucleotides align to TRBD2. CDR3 length equals 18 residues. The ends lost 1 base at V and 3 bases at J; junction bases unmatched: 11. Per the germline V gene, CDR1 is SGHAT and CDR2 is FQDESV (reference sequence). For the CDR3, the DNA is TGTGCCAGCAGCTTAGAGAGGGGGATAGCGGGATTCTACAATGAGCAGTTCTTC. This encodes CASSLERGIAGFYNEQFF.

The chain has TRBV4-1 and TRBJ2-3; D possibly corresponds to TRBD2 (5 bases). V lost 5 bases to trimming and J lost 1 base, with 10 bases between them. Germline V CDR1 and CDR2: MGHRA, YSYEKL. The CDR3 has 14 residues. The CDR3, as DNA: TGCGCCAGCAGCTCCCGGGGAGGCACAGATACGCAGTATTTT. Its translation is CASSSRGGTDTQYF.

This clonotype was seen ten or more times. This chain links TRBV12-3 or TRBV12-4 with TRBJ2-1; the D is unclear. The CDR3 length is 12 residues. Trimming removed 6 bases at V and 9 bases at J, with 12 bases between. The CDR3 reads CASRPTASEQFF. CDR3 nucleotides: TGTGCCAGCAGACCGACGGCCAGTGAGCAGTTCTTC.

V and J are TRBV29-1 and TRBJ2-2; D is uncertain. Trimming left V 1 base short and J 4 bases short, with 7 bases between. Per germline, CDR1 SQVTM and CDR2 ANQGSEA. CDR3 length: 13 residues. CDR3 residues: CSVEGVGTGELFF. Here the CDR3 DNA reads TGCAGCGTTGAAGGGGTCGGCACCGGGGAGCTGTTTTTT.

This clonotype has just a few counts. CDR3 DNA sequence: TGTGCCAGTAGTATCCCCAGGGGCCGTGACCGGGAGCTGTTTTTT. It encodes CASSIPRGRDRELFF. The rearrangement uses TRBV19 and TRBJ2-2; possibly TRBD1 for D (6 bases). The length of the CDR3 is 15 residues. Germline V gives CDR1 LNHDA, CDR2 SQIVND (reference sequence). V lost 3 bases, J lost 9 bases, and 17 bases lay in between. The full variable domain, rest sourced from reference TRBV19 and TRBJ2-2, is DGGITQSPKYLFRKEGQNVTLSCEQNLNHDAMYWYRQDPGQGLRLIYYSQIVNDFQKGDIAEGYSVSREKKESFPLTVTSAQKNPTAFYLCASSIPRGRDRELFFGEGSRLTVL.

Many counts were recorded for this clonotype. The chain employs TRBV5-1 and TRBJ2-1; 7 bases map to TRBD2. The CDR3 runs 14 residues. The V and J ends lost 3 bases and 2 bases, in that order; junction bases with no gene match: 2. The germline gives CDR1 SGHRS, CDR2 YFSETQ. The CDR3 is CASSYGTTYNEQFF. Here the CDR3 DNA reads TGCGCCAGCAGCTACGGGACTACCTACAATGAGCAGTTCTTC. Looking up the rest from reference TRBV5-1 and TRBJ2-1 gives the full variable domain: KAGVTQTPRYLIKTRGQQVTLSCSPISGHRSVSWYQQTPGQGLQFLFEYFSETQRNKGNFPGRFSGRQFSNSRSEMNVSTLELGDSALYLCASSYGTTYNEQFFGPGTRLTVL.

The V call is TRBV6-1, the J call TRBJ1-5; 8 nucleotides align to TRBD1. The CDR3 contains 15 residues. The V gene end was trimmed by 7 bases and the J gene end by 6 bases; junction bases not matched to a gene: 11. Germline CDR1 MNHNS, CDR2 SASEGT. The CDR3 loop is CASTNRQGSIQPQHF. CDR3 sequence (DNA): TGTGCCAGCACAAACAGACAGGGGTCGATTCAGCCCCAGCATTTT.

This clonotype was counted a few times. The rearrangement uses TRBV6-6 and TRBJ2-5, with D unresolved. With 0 bases removed from V and 11 bases from J, the gap between germline ends came to 13 bases. The CDR3 spans 13 residues. The germline gives CDR1 MNHNY, CDR2 SVGAGI (reference sequence). CDR3 bases: TGTGCCAGCAGTTACTCCCCCTGGGTAGGGCAGTACTTC. It yields the protein CASSYSPWVGQYF.

Remarks on this clonotype: The junction does not match germline at one end; this may be a read error. J is TRBJ1-2 and V is TRBV4-1; possible D gene TRBD1, 5 bases. Germline V gene lookup returns CDR1 MGHRA and CDR2 YSYEKL. The CDR3 is made up of 14 amino acids. The DNA for the CDR3 is TGCGCCAGCAGCCAACCCGGGGCTAAGTATGGCTACACCTTC. Protein sequence: CASSQPGAKYGYTF.

The chain has TRBV29-1 and TRBJ2-5; 7 positions agree with TRBD2. This CDR3 has 12 residues. Germline CDR1 reads SQVTM; CDR2 reads ANQGSEA. The trim removed 3 bases at V and 5 bases at J, leaving 3 bases unmatched. Here the CDR3 DNA reads TGCAGCGTTGACGGCGGGAGCGAGACCCAGTACTTC. Translation gives CSVDGGSETQYF. Full variable domain (missing parts from reference TRBV29-1 and TRBJ2-5): SAVISQKPSRDICQRGTSLTIQCQVDSQVTMMFWYRQQPGQSLTLIATANQGSEATYESGFVIDKFPISRPNLTFSTLTVSNMSPEDSSIYLCSVDGGSETQYFGPGTRLLVL.

The CDR3 DNA reads as TGTGCCAGCAGTTCCCCCATCGCAGCGGGAGAGTACGAGCAGTACTTC. This encodes CASSSPIAAGEYEQYF. J is TRBJ2-7 and V is TRBV28, with 8 positions matching TRBD2. Germline CDR1 and CDR2: MDHEN and SYDVKM. The CDR3 runs 16 residues. The V gene end was trimmed by 4 bases and the J gene end by 4 bases; junction bases not matched to a gene: 12.

This clonotype has at least ten counts. The genes are TRBV5-1 and TRBJ1-4; TRBD1 might be the D (5 bases). V lost 5 bases, J lost 0 bases, and 14 bases lay in between. Germline V CDR1 and CDR2: SGHRS, YFSETQ. This CDR3 region has 16 residues. CDR3 amino acids: CASSPTGDTTNEKLFF. DNA of the CDR3: TGCGCCAGCAGTCCCACAGGCGATACAACTAATGAAAAACTGTTTTTT.

In nucleotides, the CDR3 is TGCGCCAGCAGCCCCCCGTCGGGAACCTACGAGCAGTACTTC. Its translation: CASSPPSGTYEQYF. The genes are TRBV5-1 and TRBJ2-7, with D maybe TRBD2 (5 bases). V shed 4 bases and J shed 2 bases, with 13 bases lying between them. This CDR3 is 14 amino acids long. Germline V lookup: CDR1 SGHRS, CDR2 YFSETQ.

The chain joins TRBV7-2 to TRBJ1-3, with unresolved D. Germline CDR1 reads SGHTA; CDR2 reads FQGNSA. The CDR3 runs to 15 residues. The V and J ends lost 3 bases and 2 bases respectively, with 11 bases between them. CDR3 in DNA: TGTGCCAGCAGCTTCGAGGCATTCACTGGAAACACCATATATTTT. Amino acids: CASSFEAFTGNTIYF.

The chain employs TRBV7-2 and TRBJ1-4, with D uncertain. CDR1 SGHTA and CDR2 FQGNSA come from the germline V gene. V was clipped by 5 bases and J by 3 bases, with 10 bases between them. The CDR3 has 14 residues. CDR3 protein: CASSVGFANEKLFF. The CDR3 DNA is TGTGCCAGCAGCGTGGGGTTTGCTAATGAAAAACTGTTTTTT.